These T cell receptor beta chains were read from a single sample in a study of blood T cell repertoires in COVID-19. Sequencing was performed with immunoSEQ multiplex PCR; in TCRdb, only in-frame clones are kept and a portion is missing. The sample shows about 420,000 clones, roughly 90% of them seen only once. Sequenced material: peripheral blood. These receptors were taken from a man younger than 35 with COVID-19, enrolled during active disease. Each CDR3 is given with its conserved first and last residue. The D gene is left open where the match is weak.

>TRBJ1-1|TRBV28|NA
CASSFPRGAITEAFF
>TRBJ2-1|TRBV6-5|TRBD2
CASGSGGAQNEQFF
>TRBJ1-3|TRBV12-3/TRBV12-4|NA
CASSFLGNTIYF
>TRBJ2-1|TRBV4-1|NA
CASSQVWQNAGISYNEQFF
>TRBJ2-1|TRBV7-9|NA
CASSIRDLSYNEQFF
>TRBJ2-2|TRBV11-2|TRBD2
CASSSRTASGGTGELFF
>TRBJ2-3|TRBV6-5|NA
CATKQQGSTDTQYF
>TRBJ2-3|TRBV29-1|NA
CSVGGQLTDTQYF
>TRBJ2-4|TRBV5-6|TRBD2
CASSRGLAGFKNIQYF
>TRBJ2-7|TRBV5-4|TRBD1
CASRLGPGQGSYEQYF
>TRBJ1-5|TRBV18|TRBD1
CASSASGTGMLPQHF
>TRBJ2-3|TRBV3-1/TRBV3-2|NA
CASSQETSFTDTQYF
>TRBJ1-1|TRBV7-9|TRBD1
CASSSPRGDTEAFF
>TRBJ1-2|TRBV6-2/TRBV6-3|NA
CASSGGDPNYGYTF